This T cell receptor beta chain is drawn from a study of blood T cells in healthy people across ages (dated by TCRdb to the mid-2010s). Turning to the overall study: Template switching captured roughly one uniquely barcoded TCR beta cDNA molecule per two T cells in model experiments. The study measured age-related changes in TCR beta repertoire diversity using deep sequencing normalized with unique cDNA molecular identifiers. Four age groups were formed from the donors: young (average approximately 15 years), middle-aged (more than 35), aged (around 62) and long-lived (less than 85). Donors of different ages were randomly distributed across sequencing lanes to avoid experimental bias. For two donors (one aged 18 to 30 and one aged 80 or older), the study analyzed two additional independent replicas of 1 million unique cDNA reads from the same blood draw.

Details on this clonotype: The specificity of this receptor is unknown. Nothing much larger sits one base from this clone, and base qualities are not available.

What the study reported, not specific to this receptor: As age increased, observed TCR beta diversity per million T cells dropped in a roughly linear way, and a significant reduction was already evident by age 40. Because profiling used bulk unsorted PBMCs, naive and antigen-experienced compartments could not be compared conclusively. A strong correlation was found between observed TCR beta diversity and the percentage of naive T cells measured by flow cytometry. The long-lived group showed more naive CD4+ T cells, fewer expanded clones and increased TCR diversity than the aged group, suggesting age selection. Because donor CMV infection status was unknown, age-related changes in expanded clonotypes were potentially confounded. Total diversity estimates from one million sequenced T cells were considered lower bounds and underestimates.

The library relied on 5' RACE. Sequenced using an Illumina HiSeq 2500. A second PCR of about 6 to 12 cycles was performed with a sample-barcoded 5' primer and a J-beta primer mix. A template-switch 5' adaptor carrying 12 random nucleotides introduced a unique molecular identifier onto each TCR beta cDNA molecule. Each sample yielded at least 2.5 million CDR3-containing paired-end reads. All of the RNA was converted into first-strand cDNA using the Mint cDNA synthesis kit, with a TRBC-specific oligonucleotide serving as the primer. After uracil-DNA glycosylase treatment, a first 18-cycle PCR used universal primers M1SS and BC2_uni_R on all cDNA. The original methods were these. For normalization, 1 million high-quality reads were randomly selected from each sample, with every read carrying a distinct molecular identifier. Instead of being binned into consensus sequences, reads that shared molecular identifiers were thrown out. CDR3 identification, clonotype clustering and error correction used MiTCR with a Q25 quality threshold and the strictest error-elimination algorithm. A nonparametric unseen species model with Euler transformation was used to estimate a lower bound on total TCR beta diversity. The raw public data were reprocessed by TCRdb itself: fastp quality trimming at Q25, MiXCR clonotype calling, in-frame beta chains only. A single entry per CDR3 protein holds the most common genes and DNA from its merged rows. TCRdb, rather than the study authors, made the V and J calls. The sample table records 660,000 or so distinct CDR3 sequences; around 54% of these occur just once. The ten largest clonotypes hold over 35% of the sample.

CDR1 and CDR2 (SGHTA, FQGNSA) derive from the germline V gene. The CDR3 goes from the cysteine to the phenylalanine over 15 residues. The retained sequence is limited to the CDR3, 45 bases, with the frame set at the first base. At the junction V is shortened by 4 bases and J by 2 bases; bases outside the gene matches: 2. Systemically healthy Caucasian individuals from Russia, 35 to 50 in total and aged about 6 to 90 years, were included as donors. Approximately 10 milliliters of peripheral blood were collected from each donor into EDTA-treated Vacutainer tubes. Ficoll-Paque density-gradient centrifugation was used to isolate PBMCs, with at least 7 million per sample. Trizol reagent was used to extract total RNA from PBMCs, with at least 5.5 micrograms per sample. For every donor, an aliquot of PBMCs went through flow cytometry to measure the percentages of naive CD45RAhigh/CD27high T cells.

This chain joins TRBV7-2 to TRBJ2-5; the central 12 bases match TRBD2. This sequence originates from a man in his sixties in good health. Sequences were obtained from blood. The CDR3 corresponds to CASSWTSGAQETQYF. In nucleotides, the sequence is TGTGCCAGCAGCTGGACTAGCGGGGCTCAAGAGACCCAGTACTTC.